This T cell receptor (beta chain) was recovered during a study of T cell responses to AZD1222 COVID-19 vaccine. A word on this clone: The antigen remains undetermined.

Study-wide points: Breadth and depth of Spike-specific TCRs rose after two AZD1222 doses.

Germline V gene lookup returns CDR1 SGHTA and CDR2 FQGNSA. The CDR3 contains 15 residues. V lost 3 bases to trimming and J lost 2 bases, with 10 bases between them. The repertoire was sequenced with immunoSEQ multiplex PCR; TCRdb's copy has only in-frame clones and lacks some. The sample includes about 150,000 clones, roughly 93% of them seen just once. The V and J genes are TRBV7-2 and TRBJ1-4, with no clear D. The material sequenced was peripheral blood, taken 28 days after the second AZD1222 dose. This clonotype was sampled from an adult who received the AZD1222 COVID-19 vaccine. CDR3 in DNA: TGTGCCAGCAGCTTTGTCCCCAGTACTAATGAAAAACTGTTTTTT. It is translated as CASSFVPSTNEKLFF.